At least ten counts were recorded for the clone carrying this T cell receptor beta chain. Antigen specificity is unknown. A much larger clone differs by one base, so this may be a read error. Other DNA variants within this sample encode the same CDR3. With CCR7-negative CD45RA+ TemRA cells, CD45RO+ cells were combined in CD8 memory. This sample is drawn from a study of shared clonotypes between healthy human individuals. Findings and caveats of the study: The generation probabilities recorded for non-shared clonotypes fell below those of clonotypes shared by all four donors. Represented diversity (both genetic and exposure-history) was limited by the small number of donors.

Here immunoSEQ multiplex PCR was the method, and the copy in TCRdb shows in-frame clones only, minus some. The sample lists around 88,000 clones; almost 70% were seen once. Sequences were obtained from memory CD8+ T cells sorted from blood. The subset is: CD45RO+ cells pooled with CCR7-negative TemRA cells. This TCR came from a young man in good health.

The CDR3 nucleotides read TGTGCCAGCAGTTCTAACTATGGCTACACCTTC. It encodes CASSSNYGYTF. The chain combines TRBV28 with TRBJ1-2; no definite D call. Germline V lookup: CDR1 MDHEN, CDR2 SYDVKM. V was clipped by 4 bases and J by 0 bases, with 0 bases between them. The length of the CDR3 is 11 residues.